Following are 30 T cell receptor beta chains from one sample sequenced in a study of cytomegalovirus exposure and HLA in healthy donors. Clones were read by immunoSEQ multiplex PCR, and TCRdb kept only the in-frame ones, dropping some. The sample contains 130,000 or so clones, roughly nine tenths of which appear only once. The sequencing input was PBMCs. The receptor source for this set is a young man in good health and CMV-seronegative.

CDR3 residues: CASSPRRGTDTQYF. The CDR3 coding sequence is TGTGCCAGCAGCCCCCGGCGGGGCACAGATACGCAGTATTTT. The J gene is TRBJ2-3, the V gene TRBV13; D is possibly TRBD2 (5 bases). Germline V gene data show CDR1 as PRHDT and CDR2 as FYEKMQ (reference sequence). This CDR3 comprises 14 residues. V lost 5 bases and J lost 1, with 10 bases in between.

This chain links TRBV7-9 with TRBJ2-7, with TRBD2 identical over 7 bases. V lost 5 bases and J lost 7; bases outside the gene matches: 11. The CDR3 has 14 residues. Per germline, CDR1 SEHNR and CDR2 FQNEAQ (reference sequence). CDR3 nucleotides: TGTGCCAGCAGCGCCCGGGGGGAAACGGGAGAGCAGTACTTC. It specifies CASSARGETGEQYF.

V and J are TRBV29-1 and TRBJ1-1, with 9 bases lining up with TRBD1. The trim removed 5 bases at V and 6 bases at J, leaving 7 bases unmatched. The germline CDR1 and CDR2 sequences are SQVTM and ANQGSEA. The CDR3 covers 13 residues. The CDR3 region is CSVRGQGGPEAFF. As DNA, the CDR3 is TGCAGCGTTAGGGGACAGGGAGGCCCTGAAGCTTTCTTT.

J is TRBJ1-1 and V is TRBV10-3, with a possible D match to TRBD1 (6 bases). V lost 3 bases to trimming and J lost 6 bases, with 17 bases between them. This CDR3 contains 15 residues. The germline V gene has CDR1 ENHRY and CDR2 SYGVKD. CDR3 protein: CAISEKVQGGAEAFF. The CDR3 DNA reads TGTGCCATCAGTGAAAAGGTACAGGGTGGGGCTGAAGCTTTCTTT.

The V call is TRBV5-1, the J call TRBJ2-3; D is perhaps TRBD2 (7 bases). The CDR3 runs 17 residues. Per the germline V gene, CDR1 is SGHRS and CDR2 is YFSETQ. The germline V and J ends were trimmed by 0 bases and 5 bases, with 19 bases remaining between them. The CDR3 region has the DNA TGCGCCAGCAGCTTGGCCGTGAGTGGGGGGGCCGGAGATACGCAGTATTTT. Translated, it gives CASSLAVSGGAGDTQYF.

The chain uses TRBV15 and TRBJ1-5; 10 bases match TRBD1. This CDR3 is 17 amino acids long. The ends lost 3 bases at V and 2 bases at J; junction bases unmatched: 7. Germline CDR1 is LNHNV and CDR2 is YYDKDF (reference sequence). This CDR3 is CATSRGRTGGRNQPQHF. The CDR3 DNA reads TGTGCCACCAGCAGGGGCCGGACAGGGGGTCGCAATCAGCCCCAGCATTTT.

This chain uses TRBV7-6 with TRBJ2-3, with 8 positions matching TRBD2. V lost 3 bases to trimming and J lost 5 bases; unmatched junction nucleotides: 10. Germline V gene data show CDR1 as SGHVS and CDR2 as FNYEAQ. The CDR3 consists of 16 residues. CDR3 nucleotides: TGTGCCAGCAGCTTTATCGGTAGCGGGGCCTTAGATACGCAGTATTTT. This sequence encodes CASSFIGSGALDTQYF.

The genes are TRBV19 and TRBJ1-4; D is undetermined. CDR1 and CDR2 from the germline V gene are LNHDA and SQIVND (reference sequence). Between the trimmed V and J ends, which lost 7 bases and 3 bases, there was a span of 12 bases. The CDR3 contains 14 residues. The CDR3 protein is CASTSGYANEKLFF. In nucleotides, the CDR3 is TGTGCCAGTACCTCGGGATATGCTAATGAAAAACTGTTTTTT.

CDR3 bases: TGTGCCAGCAGCTTGGATCCAGGGGCAAACACCGGGGAGCTGTTTTTT. Amino acids: CASSLDPGANTGELFF. The chain carries TRBV5-4 and TRBJ2-2; tentative D call: TRBD1 (6 bases). Germline V gene lookup returns CDR1 SGHNT and CDR2 YYREEE (reference sequence). Trimming removed 0 bases at V and 2 bases at J, with 11 bases between. The CDR3 is 16 residues long.

This clone was detected a few times. The V gene is TRBV27, the J gene TRBJ1-6; TRBD1 is a possible D gene (6 bases). This CDR3 is 13 amino acids long. Germline V gene lookup returns CDR1 MNHEY and CDR2 SMNVEV (reference sequence). V was pared by 9 bases and J by 6 bases, with 12 bases between. The CDR3 sequence is CASGQLINSPLHF. As DNA, the CDR3 is TGTGCCAGTGGACAGCTTATTAATTCACCCCTCCACTTT.

This clone was picked up a small number of times. The chain joins TRBV4-1 to TRBJ1-4, with D unclear. The CDR3 covers 16 residues. V was shortened by 2 bases and J by 0 bases, with 10 bases between the two germline ends. CDR1 and CDR2 from the germline V gene are MGHRA and YSYEKL. As DNA, the CDR3 is TGCGCCAGCAGCCAACTAGCGGGCCCAACTAATGAAAAACTGTTTTTT. It codes for CASSQLAGPTNEKLFF.

This clone was recorded only once. The V and J genes are TRBV18 and TRBJ2-7; 7 bases are a match to TRBD1. This CDR3 comprises 14 residues. The V and J ends lost 5 bases and 5 bases, in that order; junction bases with no gene match: 9. The V gene's germline CDR1 is KGHSH and CDR2 LQKENI. CDR3: CASSVGQAPHEQYF. CDR3 in DNA: TGTGCCAGCTCAGTCGGACAGGCACCGCACGAGCAGTACTTC.

J is TRBJ2-7 and V is TRBV6-6; the D is unclear. CDR1 is MNHNY and CDR2 is SVGAGI in the germline V gene (reference sequence). This CDR3 is built from 13 residues. The ends were cut back, 6 bases at V and 3 bases at J, with 12 bases in the middle. The CDR3 DNA reads TGTGCCAGCAGCCAACATATGAACTACGAGCAGTACTTC. Its protein is CASSQHMNYEQYF.

The genes are TRBV27 and TRBJ2-5; possibly TRBD1 for D (6 bases). The DNA matches TRBJ2-7 better at its end, which makes the J call doubtful. Germline V gives CDR1 MNHEY, CDR2 SMNVEV (reference sequence). The length of the CDR3 is 14 residues. The CDR3 DNA follows: TGTGCCAGCAGTTTGTACCCAGGGGCCTACGAGCAGTACTTC. It yields the protein CASSLYPGAYEQYF.

J is TRBJ1-1 and V is TRBV6-5, with D possibly TRBD1 on 6 matching bases. Trimming pared 0 bases from V and 8 bases from J, leaving 10 bases between. In germline, CDR1 is MNHEY, CDR2 SVGAGI. The CDR3 runs to 13 residues. The CDR3 spells CASSYSNRAEAFF. The CDR3 DNA is TGTGCCAGCAGTTACTCTAACAGGGCCGAAGCTTTCTTT.

The chain has TRBV5-4 and TRBJ2-3; the match to TRBD2 covers 13 bases. The V segment lost 9 bases and the J segment 2 bases; nucleotides outside the gene matches: 6. This CDR3 has 15 amino acids. Germline V gene sequence: CDR1 SGHNT, CDR2 YYREEE (reference sequence). This CDR3 is CAIRTSGGPTDTQYF. The CDR3 DNA reads as TGTGCCATCCGGACTAGCGGGGGACCCACAGATACGCAGTATTTT.

The chain combines TRBV15 with TRBJ1-3; 7 bases map to TRBD1. This CDR3 contains 15 residues. CDR1 is LNHNV and CDR2 is YYDKDF in the germline V gene (reference sequence). V was clipped by 0 bases and J by 6 bases; unmatched bases: 5. The CDR3 DNA follows: TGTGCCACCAGCAGAGATGAGACAGGGACAAACACCATATATTTT. Translation: CATSRDETGTNTIYF.

This chain joins TRBV28 and TRBJ1-2; D perhaps matches TRBD1 (6 bases). V shed 3 bases and J shed 1 base, with 9 bases lying between them. Germline V lookup: CDR1 MDHEN, CDR2 SYDVKM. CDR3 length equals 14 residues. This CDR3 reads CASSLDSINYGYTF. For the CDR3, the DNA is TGTGCCAGCAGTTTGGACAGTATTAACTATGGCTACACCTTC.

This chain connects TRBV2 to TRBJ2-3, with TRBD1 identical over 7 bases. Germline V gene lookup returns CDR1 SNHLY and CDR2 FYNNEI. Trimming took 9 bases from V and 6 from J; bases not matched to a gene: 9. The length of the CDR3 is 13 residues. The CDR3 sequence is CASRQGGFDTQYF. The CDR3 region has the DNA TGTGCCAGTCGACAGGGTGGATTTGATACGCAGTATTTT.

The chain couples TRBV7-9 to TRBJ1-5; 7 nucleotides line up with TRBD1. This CDR3 is built from 13 residues. Looked up from germline, CDR1 is SEHNR and CDR2 is FQNEAQ (reference sequence). Unmatched junction bases numbered 3, after V lost 5 bases and J lost 5 bases. DNA of the CDR3: TGTGCCAGCAGCGCAGACAGGGATCAGCCCCAGCATTTT. It encodes CASSADRDQPQHF.

Written as DNA, the CDR3 is TGCAGTGGCGGGGACGGAACTAACTATGGCTACACCTTC. It encodes CSGGDGTNYGYTF. V gene TRBV29-1 combines with J gene TRBJ1-2; tentative D call: TRBD1 (5 bases). CDR3 size: 13 residues. Germline-derived CDR1 and CDR2 are SQVTM and ANQGSEA.

The chain carries TRBV5-4 and TRBJ1-1; 7 nucleotides match TRBD1. Germline trimming cut 3 bases from V and 8 bases from J; bases unmatched to any gene: 4. The CDR3 is 12 residues long. CDR1 and CDR2 (germline): SGHNT, YYREEE (reference sequence). This CDR3 reads CASSSGTVEAFF. CDR3 nucleotide sequence: TGTGCCAGCAGCTCTGGGACAGTAGAAGCTTTCTTT.

This chain connects TRBV5-1 to TRBJ1-2; unclear D gene. CDR3 length: 14 residues. CDR1 is SGHRS and CDR2 is YFSETQ in the germline V gene. Trimming took off 4 bases at V and 3 bases at J, with 13 bases between the two ends. The DNA for the CDR3 is TGCGCCAGCAGCCCTGGAGGGAGCGACTATGGCTACACCTTC. Translating gives CASSPGGSDYGYTF.

The V gene is TRBV4-2, the J gene TRBJ1-5, with TRBD1 matching 8 bases. The trim removed 5 bases at V and 4 bases at J, leaving 10 bases unmatched. The CDR3 covers 16 residues. CDR1 LGHNA and CDR2 YNFKEQ come from the germline V gene. The CDR3 nucleotides read TGTGCCAGCAGCGTCGGGGGGACAGGTGCAAATCAGCCCCAGCATTTT. Translated: CASSVGGTGANQPQHF.

The chain employs TRBV5-8 and TRBJ1-1, with D possibly matching TRBD1 (5 bases). The CDR3 runs to 14 residues. V was clipped by 0 bases and J by 1 base, with 7 bases between them. Germline V CDR1 and CDR2: SGHTS, YDEGEE. The CDR3 DNA reads TGTGCCAGCAGCTTGGCCGGGGGGAACACTGAAGCTTTCTTT. Translation gives CASSLAGGNTEAFF.

The chain is built from TRBV11-2 and TRBJ1-6; TRBD1 matches 8 bases. CDR3 length: 14 residues. Germline V lookup: CDR1 SGHAT, CDR2 FQNNGV. The trim removed 4 bases at V and 8 bases at J, leaving 4 bases unmatched. CDR3 protein: CASSSNRGYSPLHF. CDR3 nucleotide sequence: TGTGCCAGCAGCTCAAACAGGGGGTATTCACCCCTCCACTTT.

J is TRBJ2-3 and V is TRBV5-1; TRBD2 is a possible D gene (5 bases). Deletions cut 7 bases from V and 2 bases from J, with 14 bases between. The V gene's germline CDR1 is SGHRS and CDR2 YFSETQ. The CDR3 sequence is 14 residues long. The CDR3 DNA sequence: TGCGCCAGCGGACTGGCCGGGAACACAGATACGCAGTATTTT. Residues: CASGLAGNTDTQYF. The variable domain in full, with the rest retrieved from reference TRBV5-1 and TRBJ2-3, is KAGVTQTPRYLIKTRGQQVTLSCSPISGHRSVSWYQQTPGQGLQFLFEYFSETQRNKGNFPGRFSGRQFSNSRSEMNVSTLELGDSALYLCASGLAGNTDTQYFGPGTRLTVL.

The chain combines TRBV2 with TRBJ2-5, with a tentative D call TRBD1 (5 bases). V lost 3 bases, J lost 3 bases, and 11 bases lay in between. Germline V gene sequence: CDR1 SNHLY, CDR2 FYNNEI. CDR3 length: 14 residues. The CDR3 loop reads CASSDVGREETQYF. The CDR3 nucleotides are TGTGCCAGCAGTGACGTGGGCAGGGAAGAGACCCAGTACTTC. Based on the CDR3 plus reference TRBV2 and TRBJ2-5, the full variable domain is EPEVTQTPSHQVTQMGQEVILRCVPISNHLYFYWYRQILGQKVEFLVSFYNNEISEKSEIFDDQFSVERPDGSNFTLKIRSTKLEDSAMYFCASSDVGREETQYFGPGTRLLVL.

This chain joins TRBV5-1 and TRBJ2-7, with D possibly TRBD1 on 5 matching bases. The germline gives CDR1 SGHRS, CDR2 YFSETQ. CDR3 size: 13 residues. The CDR3 here is CGEDWTSSYEQYF. The CDR3 DNA reads as TGCGGGGAAGACTGGACAAGCTCCTACGAGCAGTACTTC.

J is TRBJ1-1 and V is TRBV5-1; D gene ambiguous. In germline, CDR1 is SGHRS, CDR2 YFSETQ. This CDR3 is built from 13 residues. Trimming removed 0 bases from V and 6 bases from J, with 9 bases in between. CDR3 residues: CASSLAAGSEAFF. CDR3 DNA sequence: TGCGCCAGCAGCTTGGCCGCGGGATCTGAAGCTTTCTTT.